This T cell receptor beta chain was recorded in a study of shared clonotypes between healthy human individuals. Donors, without exception, were Caucasian adults residing in Nashville, Tennessee. Assay execution took place at the deep level. Here immunoSEQ multiplex PCR was the method, and the copy in TCRdb shows in-frame clones only, minus some. The sample has millions of clones; roughly nine tenths are singletons. The TCR comes from a man between 18 and 35 years old in good health. Specimen: naive CD4+ T cells sorted from blood. Subset given: CD45RA+ positively selected.

CDR3 residues: CASSYSRGQEQYF. The CDR3 nucleotides read TGTGCCAGCAGTTACTCGCGCGGCCAGGAGCAGTACTTC. The chain is built from TRBV6-5 and TRBJ2-7; no firm D call. Germline V gives CDR1 MNHEY, CDR2 SVGAGI. V lost 0 bases and J lost 7, with 10 bases in between. The CDR3 contains 13 residues.